The 21 T cell receptor beta chains in this list originate from one sample, sequenced in a study of blood T cell repertoires in COVID-19. Here immunoSEQ multiplex PCR was the method, and the copy in TCRdb shows in-frame clones only, minus some. The sample contains 350,000 to 450,000 clones, about 85% of which appear only once. Input material: peripheral blood. The source is a woman between 18 and 29 years old with acute or convalescent COVID-19.

CDR3 coding DNA: TGTGCCTGGAACATGGGAGGACAGGGACCCTATGGCTACACCTTC. Translated: CAWNMGGQGPYGYTF. J is TRBJ1-2 and V is TRBV30, with 8 bases aligning to TRBD1. Germline V gene lookup returns CDR1 GTSNPN and CDR2 SVGIG (reference sequence). The CDR3 loop spans 15 amino acids. V dropped 4 bases and J dropped 4; count of bases not matched to a gene: 11.

The chain links TRBV9 to TRBJ2-2; tentative D call: TRBD1 (6 bases). The V and J ends lost 6 bases and 4 bases respectively, with 13 bases between them. The CDR3 loop spans 14 amino acids. Germline loops: CDR1 SGDLS, CDR2 YYNGEE. DNA of the CDR3: TGTGCCAGCAACCCGAGGGGGAGCACCGGGGAGCTGTTTTTT. Its protein product is CASNPRGSTGELFF.

The chain recombines TRBV9 with TRBJ2-5; perhaps TRBD1 as D (5 bases). Trimming stripped 4 bases from V and 5 bases from J, with 15 bases between. Looked up from germline, CDR1 is SGDLS and CDR2 is YYNGEE. The CDR3 covers 14 residues. CDR3 region: CASSLEGVGETQYF. The CDR3 coding sequence is TGTGCCAGCAGCCTCGAAGGGGTCGGGGAGACCCAGTACTTC.

The chain carries TRBV7-2 and TRBJ2-5; 14 nucleotides line up with TRBD2. Germline assignment: CDR1 SGHTA and CDR2 FQGNSA. Trimming at V came to 5 bases and at J to 5 bases, leaving 4 bases not matched to a gene. CDR3 length equals 15 residues. The CDR3 reads CASSIGLAGGETQYF. In DNA, the CDR3 is TGTGCCAGCAGCATTGGACTAGCGGGAGGTGAGACCCAGTACTTC.

The chain has TRBV5-1 and TRBJ1-4, with 8 positions matching TRBD1. There are 14 residues in the CDR3. CDR1 and CDR2 from the germline V gene are SGHRS and YFSETQ. The ends lost 2 bases at V and 8 bases at J; junction bases unmatched: 5. In DNA, the CDR3 is TGCGCCAGCAGCTTCCAGGGGGCAGAGGAAAAACTGTTTTTT. As protein: CASSFQGAEEKLFF.

The chain has TRBV5-1 and TRBJ1-2, with D perhaps matching TRBD1 (6 bases). The CDR3 runs 15 residues. CDR1 and CDR2 from the germline V gene are SGHRS and YFSETQ. With 0 bases removed from V and 5 bases from J, the gap between germline ends came to 14 bases. The CDR3 here is CASSLDREGLYGYTF. The CDR3 region has the DNA TGCGCCAGCAGCTTGGACAGGGAAGGACTTTATGGCTACACCTTC.

The CDR3 loop reads CASSSLDRGYEQYF. The CDR3 coding sequence is TGCGCCAGCAGCTCTTTGGACAGGGGATACGAGCAGTACTTC. The genes are TRBV5-1 and TRBJ2-7; 9 bases map to TRBD1. Trimming cost V 3 bases and J 4 bases; bases outside gene matches: 5. Looked up from germline, CDR1 is SGHRS and CDR2 is YFSETQ. The CDR3 is made up of 14 amino acids.

The gene calls are TRBV10-2 and TRBJ1-3, with a tentative D call TRBD1 (6 bases). This CDR3 has 14 amino acids. V was clipped by 7 bases and J by 0 bases, with 10 bases between them. Germline V gene data show CDR1 as WSHSY and CDR2 as SAAADI. The DNA of the CDR3 is TGCGCCAGCAAACAGGGCAGCTCTGGAAACACCATATATTTT. Translating gives CASKQGSSGNTIYF.

This clone was recorded a few times. The chain employs TRBV6-5 and TRBJ1-3; a weak D match, TRBD1 (5 bases). The CDR3 loop spans 15 amino acids. Deletions cut 6 bases from V and 4 bases from J, with 16 bases between. Germline assignment: CDR1 MNHEY and CDR2 SVGAGI. CDR3 coding DNA: TGTGCCAGCAGCTACGGGACCGGAGGGGGAAACACCATATATTTT. It codes for CASSYGTGGGNTIYF.

This rearrangement joins TRBV5-1 to TRBJ1-1; D may be TRBD1 (6 bases). Germline V lookup: CDR1 SGHRS, CDR2 YFSETQ. The CDR3 sequence is 14 residues long. V lost 4 bases, J lost 0 bases, and 10 bases lay in between. The DNA for the CDR3 is TGCGCCAGCAGCCCTGGACAGATGAACACTGAAGCTTTCTTT. Protein: CASSPGQMNTEAFF.

V is TRBV5-8 and J is TRBJ2-7; a weak D match, TRBD1 (6 bases). Per the germline V gene, CDR1 is SGHTS and CDR2 is YDEGEE. This CDR3 is built from 15 residues. V gave up 1 base and J gave up 3 bases, with 14 bases separating them. This CDR3 is CASSLKQGYLYEQYF. The CDR3 coding sequence is TGTGCCAGCAGCTTGAAACAGGGTTACCTCTACGAGCAGTACTTC.

The chain employs TRBV29-1 and TRBJ2-3, with TRBD1 as a possible D gene (6 bases). The CDR3 covers 12 residues. Trimming stripped 7 bases from V and 0 bases from J, with 8 bases between. Per the germline V gene, CDR1 is SQVTM and CDR2 is ANQGSEA. The CDR3 bases are TGCAGCGACAGGGACAGCACAGATACGCAGTATTTT. Its protein product is CSDRDSTDTQYF.

V is TRBV28 and J is TRBJ2-3, with no clear D. This CDR3 is built from 14 residues. The germline V gene has CDR1 MDHEN and CDR2 SYDVKM. V was pared by 6 bases and J by 0 bases, with 10 bases between. The CDR3 sequence is CASSLHGSTDTQYF. The CDR3 region has the DNA TGTGCCAGCAGCCTACACGGGAGCACAGATACGCAGTATTTT.

This chain connects TRBV6-5 to TRBJ2-7, with 9 nucleotides matching TRBD1. This CDR3 is built from 11 residues. Losses at the gene ends were 5 bases for V and 11 bases for J; bases not matched to a gene: 4. In germline, CDR1 is MNHEY, CDR2 SVGAGI. The CDR3 DNA sequence: TGTGCCAGCAGTAACGGACAGGGGAAGTACTTC. Translation gives CASSNGQGKYF.

This rearrangement joins TRBV2 to TRBJ2-7; unclear D gene. Germline V gene lookup returns CDR1 SNHLY and CDR2 FYNNEI. CDR3 length: 13 amino acids. Trimming left V 1 base short and J 3 bases short, with 7 bases between. CDR3 region: CASSEELRYEQYF. CDR3 nucleotides: TGTGCCAGCAGTGAAGAACTCCGCTACGAGCAGTACTTC.

The chain carries TRBV5-6 and TRBJ2-1; 8 bases align to TRBD2. With 4 bases clipped from V and 7 bases from J, the junction kept 4 bases outside the gene matches. Germline loops: CDR1 SGHDT, CDR2 YYEEEE. This CDR3 has 13 amino acids. The CDR3 is CASSPGRGNEQFF. For the CDR3, the DNA is TGTGCCAGCAGCCCCGGGAGGGGGAATGAGCAGTTCTTC.

V gene TRBV5-1 combines with J gene TRBJ2-1; D possibly corresponds to TRBD2 (5 bases). Germline V gene sequence: CDR1 SGHRS, CDR2 YFSETQ. Trimming removed 4 bases from V and 2 bases from J, with 10 bases in between. The CDR3 consists of 14 residues. The CDR3 sequence: CASSEGITYNEQFF. CDR3 coding DNA: TGCGCCAGCAGCGAGGGTATAACCTACAATGAGCAGTTCTTC.

V is TRBV7-9 and J is TRBJ1-3; 7 bases agree with TRBD1. The V gene's germline CDR1 is SEHNR and CDR2 FQNEAQ (reference sequence). The ends lost 4 bases at V and 0 bases at J; junction bases unmatched: 9. This CDR3 region has 17 residues. CDR3 amino acids: CASSSPPGGSSGNTIYF. CDR3 DNA: TGTGCCAGCAGCTCCCCCCCAGGGGGGTCCTCTGGAAACACCATATATTTT.

For the CDR3, the DNA is TGTGCCACCAGTGACTCCGGGTCTCTCTACGAGCAGTACTTC. Protein sequence: CATSDSGSLYEQYF. The chain is built from TRBV24-1 and TRBJ2-7; D remains ambiguous. The CDR3 totals 14 residues. Germline-derived CDR1 and CDR2 are KGHDR and SFDVKD. Trimming took off 4 bases at V and 3 bases at J, with 12 bases between the two ends.

This sequence joins TRBV9 and TRBJ1-3; 7 bases match TRBD1. CDR1 and CDR2 from the germline V gene are SGDLS and YYNGEE. The V gene end was trimmed by 0 bases and the J gene end by 4 bases; junction bases not matched to a gene: 4. There are 15 residues in the CDR3. The CDR3 sequence is CASSVATGVGNTIYF. CDR3 DNA: TGTGCCAGCAGCGTAGCAACAGGGGTCGGAAACACCATATATTTT.

J is TRBJ2-1 and V is TRBV27; 11 bases map to TRBD2. Germline V lookup: CDR1 MNHEY, CDR2 SMNVEV (reference sequence). With 0 bases clipped from V and 6 bases from J, the junction kept 16 bases outside the gene matches. The CDR3 length is 20 residues. The CDR3 loop reads CASSLSVFSRGGLAGNEQFF. The DNA of the CDR3 is TGTGCCAGCAGTTTATCGGTTTTCTCAAGGGGAGGACTAGCGGGCAATGAGCAGTTCTTC.